The 26 T cell receptor beta chains below come from one sample, sequenced in a study of cytomegalovirus exposure and HLA in healthy donors. The PCR was carried out with 60 Vbeta primers and 13 Jbeta primers. Assay used: immunoSEQ multiplex PCR; TCRdb lists only in-frame clones, some missing. The profile covers around 90,000 clones, with about 66% appearing a single time and around a fifth taken by the ten largest. Source material: PBMCs. These receptor sequences come from a woman between 50 and 59 years old in good health and CMV-seropositive.

This chain links TRBV6-1 with TRBJ2-7; 12 nucleotides match TRBD2. Unmatched junction bases numbered 4, after V lost 2 bases and J lost 2 bases. CDR3 length: 16 residues. Germline CDR1 MNHNS, CDR2 SASEGT. The CDR3 spells CASSEYGTSGPYEQYF. The CDR3 nucleotides are TGTGCCAGCAGTGAATACGGGACTAGCGGGCCCTACGAGCAGTACTTC.

J is TRBJ2-5 and V is TRBV4-2; 8 bases line up with TRBD2. The CDR3 is 16 residues long. Germline V gives CDR1 LGHNA, CDR2 YNFKEQ. V trimming: 4 bases; J trimming: 4 bases; junction bases outside the gene matches: 11. The CDR3 loop reads CASSPSGTRGRETQYF. The CDR3 DNA is TGTGCCAGCAGCCCATCCGGGACTAGAGGTCGAGAGACCCAGTACTTC.

The chain has TRBV27 and TRBJ1-5; D is uncertain. Trimming took 5 bases from V and 6 from J, leaving 11 bases between them. The CDR3 contains 13 residues. Germline lookup yields CDR1 MNHEY and CDR2 SMNVEV (reference sequence). The CDR3 DNA follows: TGTGCCAGCAGTCCTACGGTGAGTCAGCCCCAGCATTTT. Amino acid sequence: CASSPTVSQPQHF.

This chain uses TRBV7-2 with TRBJ1-3; D is undetermined. V gave up 5 bases and J gave up 0 bases, with 8 bases separating them. The CDR3 extends over 14 amino acids. Germline lookup yields CDR1 SGHTA and CDR2 FQGNSA. The CDR3 reads CASSDGSSGNTIYF. CDR3 DNA sequence: TGTGCCAGCAGCGATGGCTCCTCTGGAAACACCATATATTTT.

In this sample, this clone turned up a few times. This chain uses TRBV7-3 with TRBJ2-1; 7 nucleotides agree with TRBD2. Trimming took 2 bases from V and 7 from J; bases not matched to a gene: 5. Germline lookup yields CDR1 SGHTA and CDR2 FQGTGA. The CDR3 length is 14 residues. The CDR3 spells CASSLGGGMNEQFF. In nucleotides, the CDR3 is TGTGCCAGCAGCTTAGGCGGGGGTATGAATGAGCAGTTCTTC.

The rearrangement uses TRBV7-9 and TRBJ2-7; 7 nucleotides line up with TRBD2. Germline CDR1 is SEHNR and CDR2 is FQNEAQ (reference sequence). This CDR3 region has 13 residues. Losses at the gene ends were 5 bases for V and 2 bases for J; bases not matched to a gene: 3. The CDR3 region is CASSRRETYEQYF. CDR3 coding DNA: TGTGCCAGCAGCAGGCGGGAGACCTACGAGCAGTACTTC.

This chain links TRBV18 with TRBJ1-1; TRBD1 is a possible D gene (6 bases). The CDR3 covers 14 residues. Germline V gene data show CDR1 as KGHSH and CDR2 as LQKENI. V was shortened by 3 bases and J by 5 bases, with 13 bases between the two germline ends. The CDR3 nucleotides read TGTGCCAGCTCACCCCTCGAGGGGGAAACTGAAGCTTTCTTT. The encoded protein is CASSPLEGETEAFF.

The chain links TRBV29-1 to TRBJ1-2; unclear D gene. V shed 4 bases and J shed 2 bases, with 11 bases lying between them. This CDR3 region has 13 residues. CDR1 and CDR2 (germline): SQVTM, ANQGSEA. CDR3 DNA sequence: TGCAGCGTTGGGGAGGGTACGAACTATGGCTACACCTTC. Its protein product is CSVGEGTNYGYTF.

V and J are TRBV10-3 and TRBJ1-1, with a weak D call TRBD1 (6 bases). Trimming removed 7 bases at V and 3 bases at J, with 18 bases between. CDR3 size: 15 residues. The germline CDR1 and CDR2 sequences are ENHRY and SYGVKD. The CDR3 DNA reads as TGTGCCATCAAGAGGGGGGGATCAGAGGACACTGAAGCTTTCTTT. Translating it yields CAIKRGGSEDTEAFF.

This clone was detected a few times. The chain couples TRBV7-8 to TRBJ1-2; D is unresolved. The V end was cut by 5 bases, the J end by 3 bases, with 10 bases between. Germline CDR1 SGHVS, CDR2 FQNEAQ. The CDR3 sequence is 13 residues long. The CDR3 is CASSPRGDYGYTF. Written as DNA, the CDR3 is TGTGCCAGCAGCCCTCGAGGAGACTATGGCTACACCTTC.

The chain has TRBV27 and TRBJ1-1; 8 bases match TRBD1. Germline values: CDR1 MNHEY, CDR2 SMNVEV (reference sequence). V shed 4 bases and J 1 base; nucleotides not matched to a gene: 11. The CDR3 has 17 residues. CDR3 loop: CASSSQGAVDSNTEAFF. The CDR3 region has the DNA TGTGCCAGCAGTTCCCAGGGGGCAGTCGATTCGAACACTGAAGCTTTCTTT.

J is TRBJ2-7 and V is TRBV11-2; TRBD1 agrees at 8 bases. CDR3 length: 16 amino acids. Germline V gene data show CDR1 as SGHAT and CDR2 as FQNNGV. The ends lost 3 bases at V and 5 bases at J; junction bases unmatched: 12. Written as DNA, the CDR3 is TGTGCCAGCAGCTTCGACAGGGGCATGTATGGGAACGAGCAGTACTTC. This gives the protein CASSFDRGMYGNEQYF.

V gene TRBV7-3 combines with J gene TRBJ1-1, with 7 positions matching TRBD1. Per germline, CDR1 SGHTA and CDR2 FQGTGA. This CDR3 is built from 15 residues. With V trimmed by 5 bases and J by 3 bases, 9 bases remained unmatched. CDR3 in DNA: TGTGCCAGCAGCCCATTTGGGACAGCCGACACTGAAGCTTTCTTT. It codes for CASSPFGTADTEAFF.

The rearrangement uses TRBV30 and TRBJ2-7; 12 bases line up with TRBD2. The CDR3 loop spans 15 amino acids. J gave up 9 bases and V 0 bases, and 9 bases lay outside the gene matches. Germline V gene sequence: CDR1 GTSNPN, CDR2 SVGIG (reference sequence). CDR3: CAWSVGLAGGPRQYF. The CDR3 nucleotides read TGTGCCTGGAGTGTAGGTCTAGCGGGGGGGCCTCGGCAGTACTTC.

V and J are TRBV6-1 and TRBJ1-3; the D gene is possibly TRBD1 (5 bases). The CDR3 contains 16 residues. Germline assignment: CDR1 MNHNS and CDR2 SASEGT. V was cut by 4 bases and J by 0 bases, with 13 bases left in between. The CDR3 here is CASSVGHQVSGNTIYF. The CDR3 DNA reads as TGTGCCAGCAGTGTTGGACACCAGGTCTCTGGAAACACCATATATTTT.

The rearrangement joins TRBV30 to TRBJ2-7; D remains unclear. V was cut by 5 bases and J by 4 bases, with 9 bases left in between. CDR1 is GTSNPN, CDR2 SVGIG, per germline (reference sequence). This CDR3 spans 11 amino acids. In DNA, the CDR3 is TGTGCCTGGGACAATAGATACGAGCAGTACTTC. Protein sequence: CAWDNRYEQYF.

This clone showed up just a few times. This rearrangement joins TRBV7-2 to TRBJ2-7; a possible D gene is TRBD2 (7 bases). Trimming cost V 5 bases and J 0 bases, with 17 bases left between them. CDR3 length: 16 amino acids. Germline V lookup: CDR1 SGHTA, CDR2 FQGNSA. The CDR3 protein is CASSPYVAGASYEQYF. The CDR3 DNA reads TGTGCCAGCAGCCCCTATGTGGCGGGGGCCTCCTACGAGCAGTACTTC.

Written as DNA, the CDR3 is TGTGCCAGTAGTATAGAACATATGAACACTGAAGCTTTCTTT. This sequence encodes CASSIEHMNTEAFF. V gene TRBV19 combines with J gene TRBJ1-1; D is undetermined. Per germline, CDR1 LNHDA and CDR2 SQIVND (reference sequence). Trimming stripped 0 bases from V and 0 bases from J, with 5 bases between. This CDR3 comprises 14 residues.

V gene TRBV2 combines with J gene TRBJ2-7, with 7 bases matching TRBD1. This CDR3 comprises 14 residues. J was trimmed by 2 bases and V by 6 bases; bases with no gene match: 7. The germline V gene encodes CDR1 SNHLY and CDR2 FYNNEI. The CDR3 coding sequence is TGTGCCAGCAGACGACAGGGTATCGCCTACGAGCAGTACTTC. This encodes CASRRQGIAYEQYF. Combining the CDR3 with reference TRBV2 and TRBJ2-7 gives the whole variable domain EPEVTQTPSHQVTQMGQEVILRCVPISNHLYFYWYRQILGQKVEFLVSFYNNEISEKSEIFDDQFSVERPDGSNFTLKIRSTKLEDSAMYFCASRRQGIAYEQYFGPGTRLTVT.

This clone was counted at least ten times. The chain is built from TRBV2 and TRBJ1-2, with 9 bases matching TRBD1. V trimming: 10 bases; J trimming: 6 bases; junction bases outside the gene matches: 12. The CDR3 runs to 14 residues. Germline-derived CDR1 and CDR2 are SNHLY and FYNNEI. CDR3 region: CATRSPGQGNGYTF. As DNA, the CDR3 is TGTGCCACCAGGAGCCCGGGACAGGGTAATGGCTACACCTTC.

The chain carries TRBV2 and TRBJ2-5; 8 nucleotides align to TRBD1. Germline loops: CDR1 SNHLY, CDR2 FYNNEI. V dropped 6 bases and J dropped 4; count of bases not matched to a gene: 4. The CDR3 covers 13 residues. The CDR3 region is CASSSGGTETQYF. In DNA, the CDR3 is TGTGCCAGCAGCTCAGGGGGCACAGAGACCCAGTACTTC.

This clone was detected only a few times. The chain couples TRBV4-3 to TRBJ2-1; 9 bases are a match to TRBD2. V lost 4 bases to trimming and J lost 4 bases; unmatched junction nucleotides: 8. The length of the CDR3 is 16 residues. Germline CDR1 is LGHNA and CDR2 is YSLEER. This chain's CDR3 is CASSPSPSGVYNEQFF. The CDR3 DNA is TGCGCCAGCAGCCCCTCTCCTAGCGGGGTTTACAATGAGCAGTTCTTC.

With respect to this clone: The sample has other DNA sequences that encode this CDR3 too. The V gene is TRBV2, the J gene TRBJ2-5; TRBD1 agrees at 9 bases. The CDR3 totals 12 residues. V lost 6 bases and J lost 5; bases outside the gene matches: 1. Germline V gene lookup returns CDR1 SNHLY and CDR2 FYNNEI. The CDR3 DNA follows: TGTGCCAGCAGGGACAGGGGCGAGACCCAGTACTTC. This gives the protein CASRDRGETQYF.

The genes are TRBV2 and TRBJ1-3, with 9 bases aligning to TRBD1. This CDR3 has 15 amino acids. Germline CDR1 and CDR2: SNHLY and FYNNEI. V shed 5 bases, J shed 2 bases, and the junction held 4 bases outside the gene matches. CDR3 DNA: TGTGCCAGCAGTTTTACAGGGGGCCCTGGAAACACCATATATTTT. Its protein is CASSFTGGPGNTIYF.

The chain joins TRBV25-1 to TRBJ2-7; possible D gene TRBD2, 6 bases. V lost 3 bases and J lost 4, with 19 bases in between. The CDR3 spans 16 residues. Germline CDR1 and CDR2: MGHDK and SYGVNS. CDR3 amino acids: CASSDPSGGALYEQYF. CDR3 coding DNA: TGTGCCAGCAGTGACCCCTCCGGGGGAGCCTTGTACGAGCAGTACTTC.

CDR3 residues: CASSDPGSREQFF. CDR3 DNA: TGTGCCAGCAGCGATCCGGGGAGTCGGGAGCAGTTCTTC. The rearrangement uses TRBV7-9 and TRBJ2-1, with D possibly matching TRBD2 (5 bases). V was cut by 5 bases and J by 10 bases, with 15 bases left in between. Germline V gene sequence: CDR1 SEHNR, CDR2 FQNEAQ (reference sequence). The length of the CDR3 is 13 residues.